The rows below give T cell receptor beta chains drawn from one sample of a study of Graves' ophthalmopathy and Graves' hyperthyroidism. In TCRdb, the multiplex PCR reads were re-called with MiXCR into one record per CDR3 protein. The sample shows 600,000 to 700,000 distinct CDR3 sequences, about 41% of them seen only once. What was sequenced was peripheral blood. These receptor sequences come from an adult man with Graves' ophthalmopathy. Each CDR3 is given with its conserved first and last residue. Fields, in order: D gene, clone size, V gene, J gene, CDR3 DNA, CDR3 protein. The D gene is left open where the match is weak. Expanded clones get a size class; other rows say once, few or many, or leave the size out.

TRBD1	-	TRBV9	TRBJ2-5	TGTGCCAGCGCCGGGACAGGGGGCGGTCAGCCCCAGTACTTC	CASAGTGGGQPQYF
-	many	TRBV7-9	TRBJ2-7	TGTGCCAGCAGCCTAGGGGCAGGGGGGTACGAGCAGTACTTC	CASSLGAGGYEQYF
TRBD2	-	TRBV9	TRBJ2-7	TGTGCCAGCAGACTTCTAGCGGGGAGCTCCTACGAGCAGTACTTC	CASRLLAGSSYEQYF
-	once	TRBV19	TRBJ2-1	TGTGCCAAAGAGTGGGGCCAAAATGAGCAGTTCTTC	CAKEWGQNEQFF
-	many	TRBV12-3/TRBV12-4	TRBJ2-7	TGTGCCAGCAGTACGGGACTTTCCTACGAGCAGTACTTC	CASSTGLSYEQYF
-	-	TRBV10-3	TRBJ1-2	TGTGCTAGGGTCGGAGATAACTATGGCTACACCTTC	CARVGDNYGYTF
-	-	TRBV25-1	TRBJ2-5	TGTGCCAGCAGAGGGGCCAGGGTGTCCCAAGAGACCCAGTACTTC	CASRGARVSQETQYF
-	few	TRBV6-6	TRBJ1-1	TGTGCCAGCAGTTACTCGGGGGGAGGTGAAGCTTTCTTT	CASSYSGGGEAFF
-	many	TRBV20-1	TRBJ1-1	TGCAGTGCTACCGATCAACAGAACACTGAAGCTTTCTTT	CSATDQQNTEAFF
TRBD1	-	TRBV24-1	TRBJ2-2	TGTGCCACCAGTGCCGCGGGACAGGGGGCGAACACCGGGGAGCTGTTTTTT	CATSAAGQGANTGELFF
TRBD2	-	TRBV5-5	TRBJ2-5	TGTGCCAGCAGCAAACTAGCGGGAGCCTCCCAAGAGACCCAGTACTTC	CASSKLAGASQETQYF
TRBD1	many	TRBV29-1	TRBJ2-7	TGCAGCGTCAAGGACAGGGGATCCTACGAGCAGTACTTC	CSVKDRGSYEQYF
-	-	TRBV29-1	TRBJ1-4	TGCAGCGTTGAAGATTTGGGGAGGCATGAAAAACTGTTTTTT	CSVEDLGRHEKLFF
TRBD1	-	TRBV5-1	TRBJ1-4	TGCGCCAGCAGCCGGACAGGGCCTGATGAAAAACTGTTTTTT	CASSRTGPDEKLFF
-	few	TRBV10-2	TRBJ2-5	TGCGCCAGCAGTGAGTCGTGGCAAGAGACCCAGTACTTC	CASSESWQETQYF
-	many	TRBV5-5	TRBJ2-5	TGTGCCACGGCACGCGGGCAGCAAGAGACCCAGTACTTC	CATARGQQETQYF
TRBD1	many	TRBV7-9	TRBJ1-2	TGTGCCAGCAGCTTTACCGGGACAGGGAATGGCTACACCTTC	CASSFTGTGNGYTF
-	-	TRBV4-2	TRBJ2-2	TGTGCCAGCAGTCCGGGGGACCTGAACACCGGGGAGCTGTTTTTT	CASSPGDLNTGELFF
TRBD1	-	TRBV12-3/TRBV12-4	TRBJ1-5	TGTGCCAGCAGCCCAAGACAGGGAAGCAATCAGCCCCAGCATTTT	CASSPRQGSNQPQHF
-	-	TRBV11-2	TRBJ2-7	TGTGCCAGCAGCTTAGGTCCCCTCTCCTACGAGCAGTACTTC	CASSLGPLSYEQYF
-	few	TRBV7-9	TRBJ2-5	TGTGCCAGCAGCTCTAATACAGGGATGGCCCAGTACTTC	CASSSNTGMAQYF
-	-	TRBV25-1	TRBJ1-6	TGTGCCAGCAGTGACGCTGCCTTCCACTTT	CASSDAAFHF